The 8 T cell receptor beta chains presented below share a single source sample, sequenced in a study of somatic mutations in cytotoxic T cells in rheumatoid arthritis. Data came from immunoSEQ multiplex PCR; TCRdb stores just in-frame clones and leaves some out. The sample includes 15,000 to 25,000 clones, roughly 87% of them seen just once. Sequenced material: CD8+ T cells sorted from blood. All receptors derive from a woman in her 50s in good health.

In its sample, this clone was seen a few times. The chain couples TRBV4-1 to TRBJ1-6; D is ambiguous. The CDR3 is 16 residues long. Per germline, CDR1 MGHRA and CDR2 YSYEKL. V gave up 1 base and J gave up 6 bases, with 13 bases separating them. For the CDR3, the DNA is TGCGCCAGCAGCCAAGTTTCGTTCGGTGGTAATTCACCCCTCCACTTT. The encoded protein is CASSQVSFGGNSPLHF.

This chain links TRBV28 with TRBJ1-5; D gene unclear. The CDR3 length is 9 residues. V was shortened by 7 bases and J by 5 bases, with 0 bases between the two germline ends. The germline V gene encodes CDR1 MDHEN and CDR2 SYDVKM. CDR3 in amino acids: CASNQPQHF. The CDR3 DNA reads as TGTGCCAGCAATCAGCCCCAGCATTTT.

This chain links TRBV19 with TRBJ1-1; unclear D gene. CDR1 and CDR2 (germline): LNHDA, SQIVND (reference sequence). V shed 9 bases and J shed 5 bases, with 10 bases lying between them. This CDR3 has 11 amino acids. The CDR3 nucleotides read TGTGCCAGCCAAACTGGGACTGAAGCTTTCTTT. Translation gives CASQTGTEAFF.

V gene TRBV5-6 combines with J gene TRBJ2-1; D unresolved. The CDR3 contains 15 residues. V dropped 4 bases and J dropped 7 bases, with 18 bases sitting between them. Germline assignment: CDR1 SGHDT and CDR2 YYEEEE. The CDR3 DNA follows: TGTGCCAGCAGCCCACCCGAAGGACGCTTTAATGAGCAGTTCTTC. Amino acid sequence: CASSPPEGRFNEQFF. The entire variable domain, with the rest obtained from reference TRBV5-6 and TRBJ2-1, is as follows: DAGVTQSPTHLIKTRGQQVTLRCSPKSGHDTVSWYQQALGQGPQFIFQYYEEEERQRGNFPDRFSGHQFPNYSSELNVNALLLGDSALYLCASSPPEGRFNEQFFGPGTRLTVL.

The CDR3 sequence: CASTDSGRAWNEQFF. The DNA of the CDR3 is TGTGCCAGCACTGATAGCGGGAGGGCTTGGAATGAGCAGTTCTTC. V is TRBV6-6 and J is TRBJ2-1; 11 bases are shared with TRBD2. Trimming cost V 7 bases and J 7 bases; bases outside gene matches: 9. The CDR3 consists of 15 residues. Germline assignment: CDR1 MNHNY and CDR2 SVGAGI (reference sequence).

This chain links TRBV29-1 with TRBJ2-1; 8 positions agree with TRBD2. Germline V CDR1 and CDR2: SQVTM, ANQGSEA. V lost 0 bases, J lost 3 bases, and 4 bases stayed unmatched. This CDR3 has 15 amino acids. CDR3 DNA: TGCAGCGTTGAAGATTTAGCGGGGAACTACAATGAGCAGTTCTTC. This encodes CSVEDLAGNYNEQFF.

J is TRBJ2-2 and V is TRBV11-2; D call uncertain. Germline loops: CDR1 SGHAT, CDR2 FQNNGV. The CDR3 is made up of 14 amino acids. Trimming pared 5 bases from V and 1 base from J, leaving 8 bases between. The CDR3 nucleotides are TGTGCCAGCAGCCCTCTCGGGAACACCGGGGAGCTGTTTTTT. Amino acid sequence: CASSPLGNTGELFF. Full variable domain (missing parts from reference TRBV11-2 and TRBJ2-2): EAGVAQSPRYKIIEKRQSVAFWCNPISGHATLYWYQQILGQGPKLLIQFQNNGVVDDSQLPKDRFSAERLKGVDSTLKIQPAKLEDSAVYLCASSPLGNTGELFFGEGSRLTVL.

V and J are TRBV29-1 and TRBJ2-3; possible D gene TRBD2, 6 bases. The germline V and J ends were trimmed by 1 base and 3 bases, with 20 bases remaining between them. There are 17 residues in the CDR3. The germline V gene encodes CDR1 SQVTM and CDR2 ANQGSEA. The CDR3 sequence is CSVEGGGLGMGTDTQYF. CDR3 coding DNA: TGCAGCGTTGAAGGTGGGGGGTTGGGAATGGGGACAGATACGCAGTATTTT.